The 26 T cell receptor beta chains reported below all come from one sample, sequenced in a study of blood T cell repertoires in COVID-19. Generated by immunoSEQ multiplex PCR, the TCRdb table keeps only in-frame clones and is missing some. The sample yields some 450,000 clones, 70% to 90% seen once. Material for sequencing was peripheral blood. The receptors stem from a man aged 18-30 years with COVID-19, enrolled during active disease.

The chain carries TRBV30 and TRBJ2-5; 12 nucleotides match TRBD1. With V trimmed by 3 bases and J by 4 bases, 3 bases remained unmatched. The CDR3 extends over 14 amino acids. Germline V lookup: CDR1 GTSNPN, CDR2 SVGIG (reference sequence). The CDR3 here is CAWRGTGGRETQYF. The CDR3 nucleotides read TGTGCCTGGAGGGGGACAGGGGGCCGAGAGACCCAGTACTTC.

The rearrangement links TRBV18 to TRBJ1-3; D may be TRBD1 (6 bases). Germline V gives CDR1 KGHSH, CDR2 LQKENI. Trimming took 4 bases from V and 0 from J, leaving 13 bases between them. The CDR3 has 16 amino acids. The DNA of the CDR3 is TGTGCCAGCTCACTAAACGGACAGCCCTCTGGAAACACCATATATTTT. As protein: CASSLNGQPSGNTIYF.

The J gene is TRBJ1-5, the V gene TRBV24-1; possibly TRBD1 for D (5 bases). The CDR3 covers 13 residues. CDR1 and CDR2 from the germline V gene are KGHDR and SFDVKD. Trimming left V 10 bases short and J 4 bases short, with 13 bases between. CDR3 DNA sequence: TGTGCCACTGACGGGGGGATAAATCAGCCCCAGCATTTT. Translated, it gives CATDGGINQPQHF.

This clone came up once. This chain joins TRBV3-1 (or the pseudogene TRBV3-2) and TRBJ2-5, with 8 bases identical to TRBD2. The CDR3 totals 17 residues. After removal of 2 bases from V and 2 bases from J, the junction contained 10 bases not matched to a gene. Germline V gene sequence: CDR1 LGHDT, CDR2 YNNKEL (reference sequence). DNA for the CDR3: TGTGCCAGCAGCCAAAGGGGAGGGACTAGGCTACAAGAGACCCAGTACTTC. Encoded protein: CASSQRGGTRLQETQYF.

The chain combines TRBV28 with TRBJ1-1; no definite D call. Trimming took off 2 bases at V and 4 bases at J, with 14 bases between the two ends. The CDR3 runs to 15 residues. Germline V gene sequence: CDR1 MDHEN, CDR2 SYDVKM. CDR3: CASSLAQRAVTEAFF. As DNA, the CDR3 is TGTGCCAGCAGTTTAGCGCAGCGTGCGGTCACTGAAGCTTTCTTT.

For the CDR3, the DNA is TGTGCCAGCAGTTTGCGATCGTACTACGAGCAGTACTTC. Translated, it gives CASSLRSYYEQYF. The chain employs TRBV6-5 and TRBJ2-7; D is undetermined. V was trimmed by 4 bases and J by 3 bases, leaving 10 bases between them. The CDR3 is 13 residues long. The germline gives CDR1 MNHEY, CDR2 SVGAGI.

With regard to this clone: The junction and the germline gene differ at one end; a read error may be behind it. The V gene is TRBV19, the J gene TRBJ2-1, with TRBD2 identical over 11 bases. The CDR3 runs to 12 residues. Germline V gene sequence: CDR1 LNHDA, CDR2 SQIVND (reference sequence). Here the CDR3 DNA reads TGTGCCAGTAGTCTGATAGGGGGACTAGCGGTCTTC. It translates to CASSLIGGLAVF.

The genes are TRBV12-3 or TRBV12-4 and TRBJ2-7; D remains unclear. This CDR3 is built from 12 residues. The germline V and J ends were trimmed by 3 bases and 3 bases, with 6 bases remaining between them. CDR3 sequence (DNA): TGTGCCAGCAGTTTCCCCGGCTACGAGCAGTACTTC. Its translation is CASSFPGYEQYF.

The rearrangement joins TRBV15 to TRBJ1-6; D not certain. CDR1 and CDR2 (germline): LNHNV, YYDKDF (reference sequence). The V end lost 0 bases, the J end lost 10 bases, and 10 bases lay between the germline ends. This CDR3 contains 14 residues. CDR3 DNA: TGTGCCACCAGCAGAGAGGGAGGACGCTCACCCCTCCACTTT. Its translation is CATSREGGRSPLHF.

The V and J genes are TRBV3-1 (or the pseudogene TRBV3-2) and TRBJ2-2, with D perhaps TRBD1 (6 bases). The CDR3 is made up of 16 amino acids. CDR1 and CDR2 (germline): LGHDT, YNNKEL (reference sequence). V lost 0 bases and J lost 2, with 10 bases in between. CDR3 residues: CASSQERGHNTGELFF. The CDR3 DNA is TGTGCCAGCAGCCAAGAACGGGGACACAACACCGGGGAGCTGTTTTTT.

The rearrangement uses TRBV5-1 and TRBJ2-6; D unclear. The CDR3 has 15 amino acids. Deletions cut 4 bases from V and 3 bases from J, with 11 bases between. In germline, CDR1 is SGHRS, CDR2 YFSETQ. In DNA, the CDR3 is TGCGCCAGCAGCGTCGAGCCGGGTGGGGCCAACGTCCTGACTTTC. This gives the protein CASSVEPGGANVLTF.

The CDR3 loop is CASSPTGLGPYEQYF. The CDR3, as DNA: TGTGCCAGCAGCCCGACAGGGTTAGGACCCTACGAGCAGTACTTC. The chain is built from TRBV5-6 and TRBJ2-7, with 7 nucleotides matching TRBD1. The germline V gene has CDR1 SGHDT and CDR2 YYEEEE. There are 15 residues in the CDR3. V shed 4 bases and J 2 bases; nucleotides not matched to a gene: 9.

The gene calls are TRBV4-1 and TRBJ2-1; D might be TRBD2 (5 bases). Germline V gives CDR1 MGHRA, CDR2 YSYEKL. The germline V and J ends were trimmed by 4 bases and 4 bases, with 8 bases remaining between them. CDR3 length equals 13 residues. The CDR3 DNA reads as TGCGCCAGCAGCCGAGGACTGTACAATGAGCAGTTCTTC. It encodes CASSRGLYNEQFF.

V and J are TRBV10-3 and TRBJ2-7, with 11 bases identical to TRBD1. V shed 3 bases and J 1 base; nucleotides not matched to a gene: 2. The CDR3 is made up of 15 amino acids. CDR1 is ENHRY and CDR2 is SYGVKD in the germline V gene. The CDR3 loop is CAISERDRGSYEQYF. CDR3 nucleotides: TGTGCCATCAGTGAAAGGGACAGGGGGTCCTACGAGCAGTACTTC.

The V gene is TRBV19, the J gene TRBJ1-5; the D is unclear. Trimming took off 6 bases at V and 0 bases at J, with 15 bases between the two ends. CDR1 and CDR2 from the germline V gene are LNHDA and SQIVND (reference sequence). The CDR3 length is 16 residues. CDR3 in amino acids: CASSDPRGYSNQPQHF. CDR3 coding DNA: TGTGCCAGTAGCGACCCTAGAGGGTATAGCAATCAGCCCCAGCATTTT.

The gene calls are TRBV25-1 and TRBJ2-7; 9 bases fit TRBD1. The J segment lost 1 base and the V segment lost 6 bases, leaving 1 base of the junction unmatched. This CDR3 has 13 amino acids. Germline assignment: CDR1 MGHDK and CDR2 SYGVNS. CDR3 in DNA: TGTGCCAGCAGACAGGGGGCATCCTACGAGCAGTACTTC. Amino acid sequence: CASRQGASYEQYF.

This clone was detected only once. The CDR3 spells CASSLRQGAGGANVLTF. Here the CDR3 DNA reads TGTGCCAGCAGCTTAAGACAGGGGGCTGGTGGGGCCAACGTCCTGACTTTC. The chain carries TRBV7-2 and TRBJ2-6; TRBD1 agrees at 10 bases. Per the germline V gene, CDR1 is SGHTA and CDR2 is FQGNSA. The CDR3 covers 17 residues. The V and J ends lost 2 bases and 3 bases, in that order; junction bases with no gene match: 4. Supplemented by reference TRBV7-2 and TRBJ2-6, the full variable domain reads GAGVSQSPSNKVTEKGKDVELRCDPISGHTALYWYRQSLGQGLEFLIYFQGNSAPDKSGLPSDRFSAERTGGSVSTLTIQRTQQEDSAVYLCASSLRQGAGGANVLTFGAGSRLTVL.

The rearrangement joins TRBV2 to TRBJ1-1; 7 nucleotides align to TRBD1. The germline gives CDR1 SNHLY, CDR2 FYNNEI. This CDR3 comprises 15 residues. V trimming: 0 bases; J trimming: 3 bases; junction bases outside the gene matches: 4. CDR3 in amino acids: CASSEATGWHTEAFF. The CDR3 DNA follows: TGTGCCAGCAGTGAAGCGACAGGGTGGCACACTGAAGCTTTCTTT.

This sequence joins TRBV5-4 and TRBJ1-1; no firm D call. The CDR3 runs to 13 residues. Per germline, CDR1 SGHNT and CDR2 YYREEE (reference sequence). Between the trimmed V and J ends, which lost 2 bases and 3 bases, there was a span of 8 bases. The CDR3 here is CASSLRVDTEAFF. The CDR3 nucleotides read TGTGCCAGCAGCTTACGGGTCGACACTGAAGCTTTCTTT.

V and J are TRBV7-9 and TRBJ2-7, with 7 bases that match TRBD2. Germline values: CDR1 SEHNR, CDR2 FQNEAQ (reference sequence). V gave up 4 bases and J gave up 4 bases; unmatched junction bases: 7. The CDR3 loop spans 14 amino acids. CDR3 nucleotide sequence: TGTGCCAGCAGCTCGGGAGGACTTGTTTACGAGCAGTACTTC. Its translation is CASSSGGLVYEQYF.

This clone was counted once. The chain couples TRBV19 to TRBJ1-2; D gene uncertain. This CDR3 spans 13 amino acids. Trimming took 0 bases from V and 3 from J, leaving 5 bases between them. Germline-derived CDR1 and CDR2 are LNHDA and SQIVND (reference sequence). CDR3 in amino acids: CASSIDIYYGYTF. The CDR3 DNA is TGTGCCAGTAGTATAGACATTTACTATGGCTACACCTTC.

The V and J genes are TRBV11-2 and TRBJ2-7; tentative D call: TRBD1 (5 bases). V was clipped by 5 bases and J by 4 bases, with 15 bases between them. CDR1 SGHAT and CDR2 FQNNGV come from the germline V gene. This CDR3 is 14 amino acids long. The chain's CDR3 is CASSHVRARYEQYF. The CDR3 region has the DNA TGTGCCAGCAGCCACGTCAGGGCTCGGTACGAGCAGTACTTC.

This chain connects TRBV7-8 to TRBJ1-3; D is unresolved. Germline V gene sequence: CDR1 SGHVS, CDR2 FQNEAQ. V lost 5 bases, J lost 0 bases, and 11 bases lay in between. The CDR3 loop spans 15 amino acids. The CDR3 here is CASSPRRISGNTIYF. Written as DNA, the CDR3 is TGTGCCAGCAGCCCGAGGCGCATCTCTGGAAACACCATATATTTT.

The gene calls are TRBV5-1 and TRBJ1-6; D uncertain. With 4 bases removed from V and 7 bases from J, the gap between germline ends came to 12 bases. The CDR3 has 14 amino acids. Germline V lookup: CDR1 SGHRS, CDR2 YFSETQ. CDR3 protein: CASSPSGPNSPLHF. The CDR3 nucleotides are TGCGCCAGCAGCCCGTCAGGCCCCAATTCACCCCTCCACTTT.

The J gene is TRBJ2-3, the V gene TRBV12-2; whether TRBD1, the table's D call, matches the DNA was not checked. TRBV12-2 is tagged as a pseudogene. The CDR3 is 14 residues long. The CDR3 region is CASRLVPDTDTQYF. The CDR3 DNA reads as TGTGCAAGTCGCTTAGTTCCAGACACAGATACGCAGTATTTT.

The rearrangement links TRBV6-5 to TRBJ2-3; D is unresolved. The length of the CDR3 is 13 residues. Deletions cut 6 bases from V and 6 bases from J, with 13 bases between. Germline values: CDR1 MNHEY, CDR2 SVGAGI. The CDR3 protein is CASRGSGADTQYF. The CDR3 bases are TGTGCCAGCAGAGGCTCCGGAGCCGATACGCAGTATTTT.